This T cell receptor (beta chain) was identified in a study of blood T cells in healthy people across ages. This clonotype appeared many times. Its antigen is currently unknown. Primers used in a second PCR of about 6 to 11 cycles were a sample-barcoded 5' primer and a J-beta primer mix. Template switching added a 12-random-nucleotide identifier to every cDNA molecule. TCRdb processed the 5' RACE reads anew with MiXCR; each CDR3 protein has one entry. The profile shows about 1.5 million distinct CDR3 sequences, less than 45% of them singletons. Deletions cut 4 bases from V and 4 bases from J, with 13 bases between. Germline CDR1 reads SQVTM; CDR2 reads ANQGSEA. The CDR3 is 13 residues long. Study conclusions and caveats: Because donor CMV status was unknown, expanded clonotype changes were possibly confounded.

This receptor was obtained from a woman aged 18 to 35 in good health. The genes are TRBV29-1 and TRBJ1-2; D is uncertain. Material: blood. The CDR3 reads CSVVQVAGYGYTF. CDR3 nucleotides: TGCAGCGTTGTGCAGGTCGCAGGCTATGGCTACACCTTC.